The following is a TCR beta chain sequence with its context. These data are taken from a study of blood T cell repertoires in COVID-19. Study-level background: PBMCs, B-cell-depleted T cells, or T cells were the source of the cDNA or gDNA that made up the material.

Sequencing used immunoSEQ multiplex PCR; TCRdb keeps in-frame clones, though not all of them. In the table there are approximately 170,000 clones, roughly 85% of which are singletons. This CDR3 region has 14 residues. Germline lookup yields CDR1 SGHRS and CDR2 YFSETQ. V dropped 4 bases and J dropped 4; count of bases not matched to a gene: 6. The source material was peripheral blood. This chain links TRBV5-1 with TRBJ1-1; 8 bases match TRBD1. The TCR sequence derives from a woman at least 80 years old with active or convalescent COVID-19. The CDR3 DNA sequence: TGCGCCAGCAGCCTTGGACAGGGTAGCACTGAAGCTTTCTTT. Translation: CASSLGQGSTEAFF.